This record covers a single TCR beta chain. Antigen specificity is unknown. This entry is derived from a study of cytomegalovirus exposure and HLA in healthy donors. This CDR3 has 15 amino acids. Between the trimmed V and J ends, which lost 3 bases and 0 bases, there was a span of 12 bases. Germline lookup yields CDR1 SGDLS and CDR2 YYNGEE. In the PCR, 60 Vbeta and 13 Jbeta primers were used. Sequencing used immunoSEQ multiplex PCR; TCRdb keeps in-frame clones, though not all of them. The data hold about 150,000 clones, with 60% to 85% observed a single time. Findings and caveats of the study: Available immune exposure information covered CMV serostatus only. According to reports, the classifier identified cytomegalovirus status with high specificity and sensitivity. Excluded: some indistinguishable V segments such as TRBV6-2 and TRBV6-3. The study listed approximately 160 cytomegalovirus-associated TCR beta chains.

This TCR was recovered from a middle-aged man in good health and CMV-seropositive. Sequencing was performed on PBMCs. The rearrangement uses TRBV9 and TRBJ1-2, with D possibly matching TRBD1 (6 bases). The CDR3 spells CASSAGQFTNYGYTF. CDR3 in DNA: TGTGCCAGCAGCGCCGGACAGTTTACTAACTATGGCTACACCTTC.